The clone carrying this TCR beta chain was picked up a small number of times. The CDR3 has 14 residues. The V end lost 5 bases, the J end lost 4 bases, and 14 bases lay between the germline ends. Germline loops: CDR1 SGHTA, CDR2 FQGNSA. Sample-barcoded 5' priming and a J-beta primer mix drove a second PCR of roughly 6 to 12 cycles. TCRdb analysed the 5' RACE reads with MiXCR anew, one entry per CDR3 protein. The sample carries approximately 780,000 distinct CDR3 sequences, roughly 26% recorded once. The data originate from a study of blood T cells in healthy people across ages. A further study also used this sample, focusing on T cells of mothers and their children.

Sequenced sample: blood. V gene TRBV7-2 combines with J gene TRBJ2-5; D gene unclear. The sequence was collected from a boy aged 5 to 17 in good health. For the CDR3, the DNA is TGTGCCAGCAGCACCAGGACCTCCGTAGAGACCCAGTACTTC. Translating gives CASSTRTSVETQYF. Full variable domain (outside the CDR3, taken from reference TRBV7-2 and TRBJ2-5): GAGVSQSPSNKVTEKGKDVELRCDPISGHTALYWYRQSLGQGLEFLIYFQGNSAPDKSGLPSDRFSAERTGGSVSTLTIQRTQQEDSAVYLCASSTRTSVETQYFGPGTRLLVL.